The sequence of this T cell receptor beta chain was determined in a study of cytomegalovirus exposure and HLA in healthy donors. Overall study findings and caveats: Immune exposure information available was restricted to CMV serostatus.

V was pared by 4 bases and J by 1 base, with 2 bases of the junction left unmatched. Germline V CDR1 and CDR2: KGHSH, LQKENI. The CDR3 is made up of 14 amino acids. Amplification used 60 Vbeta primers and 13 Jbeta primers. Study processing details: Later analysis identified approximately 80 million unique TCR beta chains, approximately 10 million shared. TCRdb's table, derived via immunoSEQ multiplex PCR, lists solely in-frame clones and lacks some. V and J calls plus clone size are reproduced from that table; the DNA served to infer D and trimming. This table holds 35,000 to 50,000 clones. In regard to this clone: Its antigen is as yet unknown.

The specimen was PBMCs. V is TRBV18 and J is TRBJ2-5; 8 bases are a match to TRBD1. The sequence derives from a woman in her 30s in good health and CMV-seropositive. The CDR3 here is CASSLTGGQETQYF. The CDR3 region has the DNA TGTGCCAGCTCACTAACAGGGGGCCAAGAGACCCAGTACTTC.